This T cell receptor beta chain was captured in a study of blood T cell repertoires in COVID-19 (dated by TCRdb to about 2020). Turning to the overall study: The collaborator samples originated in the United States, Italy and Spain and spanned the acute and convalescent phases of COVID-19. The material from the prospective study consisted of cDNA or gDNA derived from T cells, B-cell-depleted T cells, or PBMCs. Subjects who had been exposed to COVID-19, were actively infected with it, or had recovered from it provided the deeply sampled blood TCRbeta repertoires that made up the dataset. The repertoires were released in a freely available public database intended as a resource for research on the immune response to SARS-CoV-2. The samples were drawn from the first 160 participants of the ongoing ImmuneRACE study and from 1,254 subjects provided by 6 global collaborators. The sample metadata nearly always contained a de-identified subject ID, COVID-19 status, age in years and sex. Where HLA class I and class II types were available, the types were taken from metadata supplied by the sample provider, not from assay-based typing.

General study outcomes and caveats: How much clinical and demographic metadata was included differed by source and by participant, and the metadata was provided uncurated.

About this clone itself: Its antigen is still unknown. No base quality values were provided; no much bigger clone lies one nucleotide off.

In the germline V gene, CDR1 corresponds to SGHVS and CDR2 to FNYEAQ. Counted from cysteine to phenylalanine, this CDR3 has 15 amino acids. The sequence is cut down to CDR3 DNA, 45 bases in frame from base 1. V loses 0 bases at its end and J loses 10 bases; junction bases beyond the gene matches: 5. Samples from volunteer blood donors who had recovered from COVID-19 were contributed by a second Seattle source. Each collaborating institution followed its own protocols to collect whole blood in K2EDTA tubes. For TCRbeta analysis, collaborators shipped samples as frozen whole blood, isolated PBMCs, or DNA extracted from either of those sample types. The immunoSEQ Assay, a bias-controlled multiplex PCR, was used to amplify TCRbeta CDR3 regions from genomic DNA. Under the source paper's analysis protocol: Within the assay, amplification of reference gene primers was used to estimate how many nucleated cells each sample contained. To quantify the absolute abundance of each unique TCRbeta CDR3 rearrangement, sequence reads were collapsed and filtered. For each sample, productive Simpson clonality was calculated as the square root of Simpson's diversity index across productive rearrangements. The immuneACCESS repertoire file appears here via TCRdb, limited to in-frame rearrangements. These files lack a portion of the clones; in checked studies, under half of the deficit traces to unresolved V genes, and the cause of the others is not known. That table gives V, J and clone size, and the DNA gave D and trimming. The sample table lists about 170,000 clones, under 85% of them with a count of one. The top ten clonotypes cover about 1.2% of the sample.

The sequencing sample was made of peripheral blood. The V and J genes are TRBV7-6 and TRBJ2-1; TRBD2 matches 11 bases in the middle. The receptor comes from a man aged 60 to 75 who had recovered from COVID-19. Here is the DNA: TGTGCCAGCAGCTTAGCTAGCGGGGGGGCCGGAGAGCAGTTCTTC. This codes for CASSLASGGAGEQFF.